A selection of T cell receptor beta chains follows, all from one sample in a study of identical twins. TCRdb re-called the 5' RACE reads through MiXCR, storing one row per CDR3 protein. Among 250,000 or so distinct CDR3 sequences listed, about 8.9% were seen once. The data also belong to a second study, concerning yellow fever vaccine responses in identical twins.

Input material: CD8+ T cells sorted from blood. These receptors were taken from a woman aged 18-29 years in good health. The CDR3 runs from the conserved cysteine through the conserved F or W. The D gene is left open where the match is weak. For some rows the clone size is stated as once, few or many, or as a class when expanded; others skip it.

clone size: -; V gene: TRBV4-1; J gene: TRBJ2-1; D gene: TRBD2; CDR3 DNA: TGCGCCAGCAGCCTCCGGGGGACTAGCGGGAGGAATGAGCAGTTCTTC; CDR3 protein: CASSLRGTSGRNEQFF
clone size: few; V gene: TRBV7-3; J gene: TRBJ2-7; D gene: -; CDR3 DNA: TGTGCCAGCAGCTTAAACGGTGGCTCCTACGAGCAGTACTTC; CDR3 protein: CASSLNGGSYEQYF
clone size: -; V gene: TRBV29-1; J gene: TRBJ1-1; D gene: -; CDR3 DNA: TGCAGCGTCCCTTGGGGGTCCACTGAAGCTTTCTTT; CDR3 protein: CSVPWGSTEAFF
clone size: few; V gene: TRBV14; J gene: TRBJ2-7; D gene: -; CDR3 DNA: TGTGCCAGCAGCCATAATGCCTACAAACGGGACACATCCTCCTACGAGCAGTACTTC; CDR3 protein: CASSHNAYKRDTSSYEQYF
clone size: many; V gene: TRBV29-1; J gene: TRBJ2-1; D gene: -; CDR3 DNA: TGCAGCGTTGGTACGGGGCCAGTAGAAAATGAGCAGTTCTTC; CDR3 protein: CSVGTGPVENEQFF
clone size: few; V gene: TRBV7-9; J gene: TRBJ2-1; D gene: -; CDR3 DNA: TGTGCCAGCAGCTCCATGCCCCCGGGGAATACCTACAATGAGCAGTTCTTC; CDR3 protein: CASSSMPPGNTYNEQFF
clone size: few; V gene: TRBV7-2; J gene: TRBJ1-1; D gene: -; CDR3 DNA: TGTGCCAGCAGCTTAGATCCAGGGCTTTTAGAGACTGAAGCTTTCTTT; CDR3 protein: CASSLDPGLLETEAFF
clone size: -; V gene: TRBV2; J gene: TRBJ1-5; D gene: -; CDR3 DNA: TGTGCCAGCAGTGAATCCCCCGGGGAGCCCCAGCATTTT; CDR3 protein: CASSESPGEPQHF
clone size: few; V gene: TRBV7-9; J gene: TRBJ2-1; D gene: -; CDR3 DNA: TGTGCCAGCAGCCACGGGGCCGCAAGTTTCGATGAGCAGTTCTTC; CDR3 protein: CASSHGAASFDEQFF
clone size: -; V gene: TRBV3-1; J gene: TRBJ2-5; D gene: -; CDR3 DNA: TGTGCCAGCAGCCACCTGACTCAGTACCAAGAGACCCAGTACTTC; CDR3 protein: CASSHLTQYQETQYF
clone size: -; V gene: TRBV13; J gene: TRBJ1-5; D gene: -; CDR3 DNA: TGTGCCAGCAGCTCTTCCACGGGGCATCAGCCCCAGCATTTT; CDR3 protein: CASSSSTGHQPQHF
clone size: few; V gene: TRBV3-1; J gene: TRBJ2-3; D gene: -; CDR3 DNA: TGTGCCAGCAGCCAAGGTATCGACTTCACAGATACGCAGTATTTT; CDR3 protein: CASSQGIDFTDTQYF
clone size: -; V gene: TRBV25-1; J gene: TRBJ2-7; D gene: -; CDR3 DNA: TGTGCCAGCAGTGAACTAGCCCCCTACTACGAGCAGTACTTC; CDR3 protein: CASSELAPYYEQYF
clone size: many; V gene: TRBV12-3/TRBV12-4; J gene: TRBJ2-7; D gene: -; CDR3 DNA: TGTGCCAGCAGTTTTAAGGGTAGGGTCGAGCAGTACTTC; CDR3 protein: CASSFKGRVEQYF
clone size: many; V gene: TRBV5-1; J gene: TRBJ1-1; D gene: -; CDR3 DNA: TGCGCCAGCAGCCCAACGGACGGACTCACTGAAGCTTTCTTT; CDR3 protein: CASSPTDGLTEAFF
clone size: -; V gene: TRBV11-1; J gene: TRBJ2-1; D gene: TRBD2; CDR3 DNA: TGTGCCAGCAGCTCGAGACTAGCGGGGGGGTCTCCCAACTACAATGAGCAGTTCTTC; CDR3 protein: CASSSRLAGGSPNYNEQFF
clone size: -; V gene: TRBV7-9; J gene: TRBJ2-1; D gene: -; CDR3 DNA: TGTGCCAGCAGCTTACCGGGGCTGACCTACAATGAGCAGTTCTTC; CDR3 protein: CASSLPGLTYNEQFF
clone size: -; V gene: TRBV7-8; J gene: TRBJ2-2; D gene: TRBD2; CDR3 DNA: TGTGCCAGCAGCGCTCAACTAGCGGGGGGAAACACCGGGGAGCTGTTTTTT; CDR3 protein: CASSAQLAGGNTGELFF
clone size: few; V gene: TRBV6-5; J gene: TRBJ2-1; D gene: TRBD2; CDR3 DNA: TGTGCCAGCAGTTCCCTACTCACGCGGGAGGGGTACAATGAGCAGTTCTTC; CDR3 protein: CASSSLLTREGYNEQFF
clone size: few; V gene: TRBV27; J gene: TRBJ2-5; D gene: -; CDR3 DNA: TGTGCCAGCAGTGCCACCCGTTGGGAGACCCAGTACTTC; CDR3 protein: CASSATRWETQYF
clone size: few; V gene: TRBV30; J gene: TRBJ2-7; D gene: -; CDR3 DNA: TGTGCCTGGGAGCGTGCGGGGGCCGGCGAGCAGTACTTC; CDR3 protein: CAWERAGAGEQYF
clone size: few; V gene: TRBV10-1; J gene: TRBJ2-1; D gene: -; CDR3 DNA: TGCGCCAGCAGTTACCGGGACTCTCCATACAATGAGCAGTTCTTC; CDR3 protein: CASSYRDSPYNEQFF
clone size: many; V gene: TRBV3-1; J gene: TRBJ2-3; D gene: -; CDR3 DNA: TGTGCCAGCAGCCAGAAGAGGTGGGGGAGCACAGATACGCAGTATTTT; CDR3 protein: CASSQKRWGSTDTQYF
clone size: many; V gene: TRBV7-3; J gene: TRBJ2-3; D gene: TRBD2; CDR3 DNA: TGTGCCAGCAGCTTAATAGGACTAGCGGGGGGCACAGATACGCAGTATTTT; CDR3 protein: CASSLIGLAGGTDTQYF
clone size: -; V gene: TRBV7-6; J gene: TRBJ1-5; D gene: TRBD1; CDR3 DNA: TGTGCCAGCAGCTTAGACGGGACAGGGGGTACGCCCCAGCATTTT; CDR3 protein: CASSLDGTGGTPQHF